The 29 T cell receptor beta chains below were found in one sample sequenced in a study of T cells after yellow fever vaccination. TCRdb recomputed calls from the 5' RACE reads with MiXCR, one row per CDR3 protein. The sample yields roughly 340,000 distinct CDR3 sequences, about 9.5% seen once. The sample here was PBMCs, taken on the day of the first yellow fever vaccination. Receptors originate from a man aged 18 to 30 who received the YFV17D yellow fever vaccine.

This clonotype was seen at least ten times. This sequence joins TRBV5-5 and TRBJ2-3, with TRBD2 identical over 8 bases. Germline loops: CDR1 SGHKS, CDR2 YYEKEE (reference sequence). The CDR3 has 17 amino acids. J gave up 5 bases and V 3 bases, and 14 bases lay outside the gene matches. The CDR3 here is CASSSGPSSGGIDTQYF. Written as DNA, the CDR3 is TGTGCCAGCAGCTCCGGCCCCTCCAGCGGGGGTATAGATACGCAGTATTTT.

This clonotype was counted ten times or more. The gene calls are TRBV6-5 and TRBJ2-3; TRBD1 matches at 9 bases. This CDR3 is built from 14 residues. Germline CDR1 and CDR2: MNHEY and SVGAGI. Losses at the gene ends were 4 bases for V and 6 bases for J; bases not matched to a gene: 5. The CDR3 coding sequence is TGTGCCAGCAGTTTGACAGGGGGAAGCGATACGCAGTATTTT. Amino acid sequence: CASSLTGGSDTQYF.

This clonotype was counted only a few times. The chain couples TRBV20-1 to TRBJ2-1; 7 nucleotides agree with TRBD2. Germline V lookup: CDR1 DFQATT, CDR2 SNEGSKA (reference sequence). Unmatched junction bases numbered 14, after V lost 6 bases and J lost 12 bases. The CDR3 contains 13 residues. In DNA, the CDR3 is TGCAGTGCCCGCGCCGGCGGGGGACCCGCGCAGTTCTTC. This codes for CSARAGGGPAQFF.

V is TRBV19 and J is TRBJ1-1; no definite D call. CDR1 and CDR2 (germline): LNHDA, SQIVND (reference sequence). V was trimmed by 4 bases and J by 11 bases, leaving 11 bases between them. The CDR3 spans 11 residues. CDR3 protein: CASSKGWSAFF. As DNA, the CDR3 is TGTGCCAGTAGTAAAGGGTGGTCTGCTTTCTTT. The full variable domain, completed using reference TRBV19 and TRBJ1-1, is DGGITQSPKYLFRKEGQNVTLSCEQNLNHDAMYWYRQDPGQGLRLIYYSQIVNDFQKGDIAEGYSVSREKKESFPLTVTSAQKNPTAFYLCASSKGWSAFFGQGTRLTVV.

The table lists this clonotype with many counts. J is TRBJ2-1 and V is TRBV5-1; 11 bases align to TRBD1. Germline V gene data show CDR1 as SGHRS and CDR2 as YFSETQ. CDR3 length: 15 amino acids. After removal of 4 bases from V and 6 bases from J, the junction contained 6 bases not matched to a gene. The CDR3 DNA is TGCGCCAGCAGCCTCGGACAGGGGGCCGTCAATGAGCAGTTCTTC. This gives the protein CASSLGQGAVNEQFF. The variable domain in full, with the rest retrieved from reference TRBV5-1 and TRBJ2-1, is KAGVTQTPRYLIKTRGQQVTLSCSPISGHRSVSWYQQTPGQGLQFLFEYFSETQRNKGNFPGRFSGRQFSNSRSEMNVSTLELGDSALYLCASSLGQGAVNEQFFGPGTRLTVL.

This clonotype was observed a handful of times. The J gene is TRBJ2-2, the V gene TRBV5-4; tentatively, D is TRBD1 (6 bases). Trimming cost V 5 bases and J 8 bases, with 13 bases left between them. CDR3 length: 13 residues. Looked up from germline, CDR1 is SGHNT and CDR2 is YYREEE (reference sequence). The DNA for the CDR3 is TGTGCCAGCAGGGGTGGGACACGGGGGGAGCTGTTTTTT. The encoded protein is CASRGGTRGELFF.

This chain links TRBV28 with TRBJ2-7, with D uncertain. This CDR3 is built from 14 residues. Trimming stripped 5 bases from V and 3 bases from J, with 14 bases between. Germline V gene sequence: CDR1 MDHEN, CDR2 SYDVKM. The CDR3 DNA reads as TGTGCCAGCAGTATCGGGTCTCCGCGCTACGAGCAGTACGTC. It is translated as CASSIGSPRYEQYV.

The chain carries TRBV4-3 and TRBJ2-7, with 8 bases fitting TRBD1. Germline assignment: CDR1 LGHNA and CDR2 YSLEER. The CDR3 loop spans 15 amino acids. J was trimmed by 7 bases and V by 4 bases; bases with no gene match: 12. The CDR3 DNA follows: TGCGCCAGCAGCCCCCTCTGGCAGGGGGCGGGAGAGCAGTACTTC. It encodes CASSPLWQGAGEQYF.

The chain carries TRBV19 and TRBJ1-5; D is ambiguous. Germline assignment: CDR1 LNHDA and CDR2 SQIVND (reference sequence). The CDR3 consists of 13 residues. The V end lost 2 bases, the J end lost 8 bases, and 10 bases lay between the germline ends. The CDR3 DNA follows: TGTGCCAGTAGTATAAGATCCGGAGAGCCCCAGCATTTT. Encoded protein: CASSIRSGEPQHF.

This chain joins TRBV18 and TRBJ2-2; D call uncertain. Trimming stripped 3 bases from V and 7 bases from J, with 18 bases between. This CDR3 is built from 16 residues. The germline V gene has CDR1 KGHSH and CDR2 LQKENI. The chain's CDR3 is CASSPLPDSSDGELFF. The CDR3 nucleotides read TGTGCCAGCTCACCCCTGCCTGACTCCTCCGACGGGGAGCTGTTTTTT.

The CDR3 bases are TGCGCCAGCAGCCCGGACACCCTGAACACTGAAGCTTTCTTT. Its translation: CASSPDTLNTEAFF. The chain couples TRBV5-1 to TRBJ1-1; perhaps TRBD1 as D (5 bases). V lost 4 bases and J lost 0, with 10 bases in between. This CDR3 region has 14 residues. Germline loops: CDR1 SGHRS, CDR2 YFSETQ.

This clonotype was picked up a small number of times. The chain recombines TRBV20-1 with TRBJ1-4; 7 bases agree with TRBD1. This CDR3 has 15 residues. V shed 3 bases and J 8 bases; nucleotides not matched to a gene: 12. Germline V CDR1 and CDR2: DFQATT, SNEGSKA (reference sequence). DNA of the CDR3: TGCAGTGCTAGGTTCGGGAACAGGGGAATCGAAAAACTGTTTTTT. Translating gives CSARFGNRGIEKLFF.

This clonotype has ten or more counts. This chain joins TRBV3-1 and TRBJ2-7; 9 bases map to TRBD1. Germline V gene data show CDR1 as LGHDT and CDR2 as YNNKEL (reference sequence). There are 12 residues in the CDR3. Trimming took 5 bases from V and 4 from J; bases not matched to a gene: 0. CDR3 sequence: CASSGQGYEQYF. In nucleotides, the CDR3 is TGTGCCAGCAGCGGACAGGGGTACGAGCAGTACTTC.

This clonotype was picked up many times. The gene calls are TRBV12-3 or TRBV12-4 and TRBJ2-2; no clear D. There are 13 residues in the CDR3. The V and J ends lost 8 bases and 14 bases respectively, with 21 bases between them. CDR3 sequence reads: CASGNLPGLQLFF. The DNA for the CDR3 is TGTGCCAGCGGGAATCTACCGGGCCTGCAACTGTTTTTT.

This clonotype was observed a handful of times. V gene TRBV2 combines with J gene TRBJ2-4, with D uncertain. CDR3 length equals 11 residues. In germline, CDR1 is SNHLY, CDR2 FYNNEI. V dropped 1 base and J dropped 5 bases, with 0 bases sitting between them. In DNA, the CDR3 is TGTGCCAGCAGTGAAGAAAACATTCAGTACTTC. The encoded protein is CASSEENIQYF.

This clonotype was observed many times. The gene calls are TRBV18 and TRBJ2-3; D could derive from TRBD1 or TRBD2 (6 bases each). Germline CDR1 is KGHSH and CDR2 is LQKENI. Trimming shortened V by 2 bases and J by 5 bases, and 8 bases separated the two germline ends. This CDR3 spans 13 amino acids. The CDR3 spells CASSPGGGDTQYF. Written as DNA, the CDR3 is TGTGCCAGCTCACCAGGAGGGGGAGATACGCAGTATTTT.

This chain joins TRBV29-1 and TRBJ2-3, with D maybe TRBD1 (7 bases). Germline lookup yields CDR1 SQVTM and CDR2 ANQGSEA. The CDR3 spans 13 residues. The ends were cut back, 4 bases at V and 6 bases at J, with 14 bases in the middle. The CDR3 loop reads CSVGGGGGDTQYF. The CDR3 DNA reads TGCAGCGTTGGCGGAGGGGGCGGGGATACGCAGTATTTT.

This clonotype came up a few times. The V call is TRBV28, the J call TRBJ1-2; 7 bases line up with TRBD1. Germline CDR1 and CDR2: MDHEN and SYDVKM. J gave up 3 bases and V 6 bases, and 13 bases lay outside the gene matches. This CDR3 region has 16 residues. The CDR3 nucleotides read TGTGCCAGCAGCCCCTTCAAGGGGGCCCTGGACTATGGCTACACCTTC. Protein: CASSPFKGALDYGYTF.

The chain uses TRBV27 and TRBJ2-7; D is unresolved. V gave up 4 bases and J gave up 2 bases, with 9 bases separating them. Germline lookup yields CDR1 MNHEY and CDR2 SMNVEV (reference sequence). The CDR3 totals 13 residues. The CDR3 bases are TGTGCCAGCAGTTCGGTCAGAACCTACGAGCAGTACTTC. Amino acids: CASSSVRTYEQYF.

The V gene is TRBV9, the J gene TRBJ2-1, with D uncertain. This CDR3 comprises 13 residues. The germline V and J ends were trimmed by 0 bases and 3 bases, with 4 bases remaining between them. Germline lookup yields CDR1 SGDLS and CDR2 YYNGEE. The DNA of the CDR3 is TGTGCCAGCAGCGTAGGCGACTACAATGAGCAGTTCTTC. Protein product: CASSVGDYNEQFF. Variable domain in full (rest from reference TRBV9 and TRBJ2-1): DSGVTQTPKHLITATGQRVTLRCSPRSGDLSVYWYQQSLDQGLQFLIQYYNGEERAKGNILERFSAQQFPDLHSELNLSSLELGDSALYFCASSVGDYNEQFFGPGTRLTVL.

This clonotype came up many times. The rearrangement links TRBV2 to TRBJ2-3; 8 nucleotides agree with TRBD1. V lost 10 bases, J lost 0 bases, and 9 bases stayed unmatched. This CDR3 is 15 amino acids long. From germline, CDR1 is SNHLY and CDR2 FYNNEI. CDR3 loop: CATSRGHASTDTQYF. The DNA of the CDR3 is TGTGCCACCAGCAGGGGGCACGCTAGCACAGATACGCAGTATTTT.

This clonotype was counted only a few times. This chain links TRBV30 with TRBJ1-4; D is uncertain. V was cut by 2 bases and J by 8 bases, with 15 bases left in between. The CDR3 has 14 amino acids. Germline-derived CDR1 and CDR2 are GTSNPN and SVGIG (reference sequence). In nucleotides, the CDR3 is TGTGCCTGGAGTCTTCTCTCCTCGGGCGAAAAACTGTTTTTT. Its translation: CAWSLLSSGEKLFF.

A few counts support this clonotype. This sequence joins TRBV11-2 and TRBJ2-3; 7 positions match TRBD2. Germline values: CDR1 SGHAT, CDR2 FQNNGV. There are 19 residues in the CDR3. Losses at the gene ends were 0 bases for V and 2 bases for J; bases not matched to a gene: 14. The CDR3 coding sequence is TGTGCCAGCAGCTTAGATAGTCTCGGGCTAGCGGCGACCACAGATACGCAGTATTTT. This gives the protein CASSLDSLGLAATTDTQYF.

This clonotype has just a few counts. This chain uses TRBV5-1 with TRBJ1-5, with D unresolved. The CDR3 has 18 amino acids. The V end lost 0 bases, the J end lost 0 bases, and 16 bases lay between the germline ends. Germline loops: CDR1 SGHRS, CDR2 YFSETQ. The CDR3: CASSLAPQDFYSNQPQHF. The CDR3, as DNA: TGCGCCAGCAGCTTGGCCCCCCAGGATTTTTATAGCAATCAGCCCCAGCATTTT. The full variable domain, rest sourced from reference TRBV5-1 and TRBJ1-5, is KAGVTQTPRYLIKTRGQQVTLSCSPISGHRSVSWYQQTPGQGLQFLFEYFSETQRNKGNFPGRFSGRQFSNSRSEMNVSTLELGDSALYLCASSLAPQDFYSNQPQHFGDGTRLSIL.

Only a few counts were recorded for this clonotype. The junction shows a germline mismatch at one end, possibly a read error. The chain links TRBV2 to TRBJ2-1; 9 nucleotides match TRBD2. This CDR3 is 12 amino acids long. In germline, CDR1 is SNHLY, CDR2 FYNNEI. CDR3 in DNA: TGTGCCAGCAGCCAAGGGACTAGCTTGTCACTCTTC. Protein sequence: CASSQGTSLSLF.

The genes are TRBV3-1 and TRBJ1-1; 10 bases line up with TRBD1. CDR3 length: 13 amino acids. Germline V lookup: CDR1 LGHDT, CDR2 YNNKEL (reference sequence). The V and J ends lost 4 bases and 9 bases, in that order; junction bases with no gene match: 5. This chain's CDR3 is CASSLRTGGKAFF. In DNA form, the CDR3 reads TGTGCCAGCAGCCTACGGACAGGGGGGAAAGCTTTCTTT.

The chain joins TRBV12-3 or TRBV12-4 to TRBJ2-7; 8 nucleotides match TRBD1. The CDR3 has 12 amino acids. V lost 8 bases, J lost 3 bases, and 3 bases stayed unmatched. The CDR3 reads CASGTGVYEQYF. The CDR3 nucleotides read TGTGCCAGCGGGACAGGAGTCTACGAGCAGTACTTC.

This clonotype came up many times. The rearrangement uses TRBV7-2 and TRBJ1-3; D unresolved. The CDR3 contains 16 residues. Germline CDR1 and CDR2: SGHTA and FQGNSA. V lost 1 base and J 1 base, leaving 11 bases between the germline ends. The CDR3 reads CASSLGPGSSGNTIYF. CDR3 DNA: TGTGCCAGCAGCTTAGGTCCGGGGTCGTCTGGAAACACCATATATTTT.

This clonotype was detected many times. The rearrangement uses TRBV18 and TRBJ2-7; D ambiguous. Trimming removed 0 bases from V and 0 bases from J, with 6 bases in between. Germline CDR1 is KGHSH and CDR2 is LQKENI. The CDR3 runs to 14 residues. The CDR3 DNA sequence: TGTGCCAGCTCACCACCTTACACCTCCTACGAGCAGTACTTC. Residues: CASSPPYTSYEQYF.